This TCR beta chain was recovered during a study of blood T cells in healthy people across ages. Background on the study: Using template switching, researchers captured about one barcoded beta molecule for each two T cells. Study-wide results and limits: As naive T cell percentage varied, TCR beta diversity correlated strongly with it. Estimates drawn from one million T cells were deemed to understate diversity.

There are 14 residues in the CDR3. Trimming left V 7 bases short and J 6 bases short, with 16 bases between. Germline CDR1 is SGHTA and CDR2 is FQGNSA. The authors ran a second PCR of about 7 to 12 cycles using a sample-barcoded 5' primer and a J-beta primer mix. A template-switch adaptor that had 12 random nucleotides put a tag on each cDNA molecule. TCRdb processed the 5' RACE reads anew with MiXCR; each CDR3 protein has one entry. The sample holds 1,800,000 or so distinct CDR3 sequences; approximately 40% are singletons and the top ten take more than 20%. This clonotype has a handful of counts. Its antigen is currently unknown.

This receptor was obtained from a human donor in good health. Sample: blood. The chain employs TRBV7-2 and TRBJ2-4; D is ambiguous. CDR3 sequence reads: CASTYQESSNIQYF. CDR3 coding DNA: TGTGCCAGCACCTATCAGGAATCTTCAAACATTCAGTACTTC.